This T cell receptor beta chain was sequenced for a study of post-analysis software for immune sequencing data. Study-level results: Patients used five TRBV segments, including TRBV5-6, TRBV5-1 and TRBV20-1, more often than controls. Significantly decreased normalized Chao1 diversity was recorded for multiple sclerosis patients relative to controls. Same-batch samples co-clustered strongly by F measure.

Looked up from germline, CDR1 is DFQATT and CDR2 is SNEGSKA (reference sequence). V shed 4 bases and J 10 bases; nucleotides not matched to a gene: 10. The CDR3 has 13 residues. Details on this clonotype: Its cognate antigen is unknown.

Unique molecular identifiers were built into the TCR beta cDNA libraries. Via MiXCR, TCRdb re-called the PCR reads, giving one row per CDR3 protein. The sample carries approximately 570,000 distinct CDR3 sequences, 44% recorded once. The receptor's source is a girl between 5 and 17 years old with multiple sclerosis. This chain links TRBV20-1 with TRBJ2-7, with 10 bases that match TRBD2. The sample taken for sequencing was blood. CDR3 residues: CSANLAGGGTQYF. The CDR3 nucleotides are TGCAGTGCTAACTTAGCGGGGGGAGGTACCCAGTACTTC.